Following are 2 T cell receptor beta chains from one sample sequenced in a study of CD8+ T cells in alopecia areata. The authors sorted pooled cutaneous lymph node cells using CD4, CD8alpha, NKG2D, NKG2ACE and other markers. Extracted from the samples, RNA was reverse transcribed into cDNA to serve as the sequencing template. Assay used: immunoSEQ multiplex PCR; TCRdb lists only in-frame clones, some missing. The profile covers 200,000 to 300,000 clones, none occurring a single time. Input material: CD4+ T cells sorted from a lymph node. The receptors shown here come from a C3H/HeJ mouse with alopecia areata. MHC haplotype of the mouse line: H2-k.

This clone was recorded a few times. Genes here carry mouse names. The read falls 4 residues short of the CDR3 end, and the missing part is taken from the germline J gene. Other DNA sequences of this sample code for an identical CDR3. The chain uses TRBV4 and TRBJ2-5; the match to TRBD2 covers 8 bases. Unmatched junction bases numbered 1, after V lost 5 bases and J lost 3 bases. Germline CDR1 and CDR2: LGHDT and YNNKQL (reference sequence). The CDR3 is 13 residues long. The CDR3 sequence: CASSRLGQDTQYF. The part of the CDR3 DNA that was read is TGTGCCAGCAGCCGACTGGGGCAAGAC.

Comment on this clone: Each gene name is a mouse one. Sequencing ends 4 residues short of the CDR3 end; the germline J gene provides the rest. The J gene is TRBJ1-2, the V gene TRBV31; TRBD1 is a possible D gene (5 bases). The V gene lost 2 bases and the J gene lost 1 base, with 8 bases spanning the gap. The CDR3 extends over 13 amino acids. The germline V gene has CDR1 GKSSPN and CDR2 SITVG. CDR3 DNA, as far as it was read: TGTGCCTGGAGTTTCGGACAAAACTCC. This gives the protein CAWSFGQNS. The entire CDR3 reads CAWSFGQNSDYTF.